This TCR beta chain was identified during a study of T cells in localized non-small cell lung cancer. Study results and limitations: Sequence data derive from only one tumor region, so heterogeneity remains possible. There were a median around 53 of the top 100 tumor clones appearing in adjacent lung.

This CDR3 comprises 13 residues. The V gene end was trimmed by 3 bases and the J gene end by 6 bases; junction bases not matched to a gene: 6. CDR1 and CDR2 (germline): SQVTM, ANQGSEA. Generated by immunoSEQ multiplex PCR, the TCRdb table keeps only in-frame clones and is missing some. The sample has some 54,000 clones; around three quarters are singletons. In regard to this clone: Its antigen is currently unknown.

The V gene is TRBV29-1, the J gene TRBJ1-2; the match to TRBD1 covers 8 bases. The starting material was PBMCs, obtained before any cancer treatment. The sequence was collected from a woman between 35 and 75 years old with stage II lung adenocarcinoma. CDR3 amino acids: CSVEENRGDGYTF. The CDR3 coding sequence is TGCAGCGTTGAGGAAAACAGGGGGGATGGCTACACCTTC.